The source of this T cell receptor (beta chain) is a study of blood T cell repertoires in COVID-19. The repertoire was sequenced with immunoSEQ multiplex PCR; TCRdb's copy has only in-frame clones and lacks some. The table records 410,000 or so clones, about 89% of them present only once. V lost 6 bases and J 1 base, leaving 15 bases between the germline ends. Per the germline V gene, CDR1 is MNHNY and CDR2 is SVGAGI (reference sequence). The CDR3 is made up of 15 amino acids. This rearrangement joins TRBV6-6 to TRBJ1-1; no firm D call. Sequences were obtained from peripheral blood. The sequence derives from a woman in her 40s with COVID-19, enrolled during active disease. The CDR3 bases are TGTGCCAGCAGGCATCCCACAGAAAAGAACACTGAAGCTTTCTTT. Protein product: CASRHPTEKNTEAFF.